A single T cell receptor (beta chain) is shown here with its context. The specificity of this receptor is unknown. No base quality values were provided; no much bigger clone lies one nucleotide off. The listed sequencing device is Illumina HiSeq 1500. The public reads were reanalyzed by TCRdb: fastp trimming at Q25, MiXCR alignment, in-frame beta chains only. Entries that share a CDR3 protein sequence are merged under the most common genes and DNA. The sample table contains under 500,000 distinct CDR3 sequences; only one count was recorded for approximately 46% of them. The ten largest make up 43% of the sample. These data come from a study of T cell repertoires in cytomegalovirus infection (dated by TCRdb to about 2019). Background for the entire study: Recently identified HLA-C-restricted CMV epitopes, whose presentation resists viral immunomodulation, were targeted by peptide stimulations together with well-studied HLA-B-restricted epitopes. The HLA type of each donor mattered for the analysis, because public TCR beta signatures pointed to carriage of CMV infection along with the matching HLA type.

The CDR3 spans 13 residues, from the cysteine through the phenylalanine. Left in the record is the CDR3 DNA by itself, 39 bases read in frame from the first base. Taken from the germline V gene, the CDR1 and CDR2 loops are SGHRS and YFSETQ. Trimming at the junction amounts to 4 bases on V and 2 bases on J, and the germline ends lie 8 bases apart. The paper's findings and limits, for the study overall: The ex vivo response was dominated by HLA-C-restricted CMV-specific TCR beta clonotypes, which also provided the single most frequent clonotype in two of eight donors. In both this cohort and an independent approximately 370-donor cohort, the cumulative frequency of public TCR beta family members distinguished carriers of CMV infection plus the relevant HLA type.

The label giving this sample's treatment or condition can be read as: in vitro stimulation with specific CMV peptide epitopes to enrich CMV-specific T cells. The sequenced sample was cultured PBMCs, obtained from culture after CMV antigen stimulation. This clonotype was obtained from a human donor in good health (CMV status not recorded). Some clones in this sample may be carry-over from other donors' samples. The chain couples TRBV5-1 to TRBJ2-3, with no D gene named confidently. The DNA is TGCGCCAGCAGCCTTTCCTTCACAGATACGCAGTATTTT. Its protein is CASSLSFTDTQYF.